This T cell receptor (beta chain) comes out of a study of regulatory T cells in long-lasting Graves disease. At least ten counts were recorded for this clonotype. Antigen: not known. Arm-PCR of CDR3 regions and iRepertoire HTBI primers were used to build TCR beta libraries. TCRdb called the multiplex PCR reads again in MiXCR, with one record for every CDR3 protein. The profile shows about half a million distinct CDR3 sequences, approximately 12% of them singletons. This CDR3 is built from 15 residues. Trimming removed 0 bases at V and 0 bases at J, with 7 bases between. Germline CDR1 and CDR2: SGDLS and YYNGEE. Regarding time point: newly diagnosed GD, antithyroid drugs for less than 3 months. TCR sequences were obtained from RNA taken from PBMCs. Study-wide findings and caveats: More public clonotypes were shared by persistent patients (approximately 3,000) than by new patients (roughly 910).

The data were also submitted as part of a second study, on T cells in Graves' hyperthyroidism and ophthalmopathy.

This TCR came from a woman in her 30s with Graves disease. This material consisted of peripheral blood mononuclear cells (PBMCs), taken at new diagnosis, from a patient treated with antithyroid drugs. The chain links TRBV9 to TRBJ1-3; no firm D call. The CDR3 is CASSVGAGSGNTIYF. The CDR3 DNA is TGTGCCAGCAGCGTAGGAGCAGGCTCTGGAAACACCATATATTTT.